Shown below are 20 T cell receptor beta chains from a single sample sequenced in a study of cytomegalovirus exposure and HLA in healthy donors. The PCR used 60 Vbeta and 13 Jbeta primers. Only in-frame clones appear in the TCRdb table, and some are missing; sequencing was by immunoSEQ multiplex PCR. The data hold approximately 160,000 clones, with roughly 80% observed a single time. Source material: PBMCs. The receptors shown here come from a woman aged 50 to 60 in good health and CMV-seropositive.

This clone was seen a handful of times. The J gene is TRBJ1-3, the V gene TRBV11-2, with D tentatively TRBD1 (5 bases). The V end was cut by 6 bases, the J end by 2 bases, with 11 bases between. Germline CDR1 reads SGHAT; CDR2 reads FQNNGV. The CDR3 is made up of 14 amino acids. For the CDR3, the DNA is TGTGCCAGCAGTAGTCAAGGGGCTGGAAACACCATATATTTT. Amino acids: CASSSQGAGNTIYF. Filled out from reference TRBV11-2 and TRBJ1-3, the complete variable domain reads EAGVAQSPRYKIIEKRQSVAFWCNPISGHATLYWYQQILGQGPKLLIQFQNNGVVDDSQLPKDRFSAERLKGVDSTLKIQPAKLEDSAVYLCASSSQGAGNTIYFGEGSWLTVV.

This clone occurred a few times. V and J are TRBV5-1 and TRBJ2-7; 7 bases are shared with TRBD1. V gave up 4 bases and J gave up 3 bases; unmatched junction bases: 10. The CDR3 length is 15 residues. The germline V gene encodes CDR1 SGHRS and CDR2 YFSETQ. The CDR3 nucleotides read TGCGCCAGCAGCCCGAGACAGGGACCCTTCTACGAGCAGTACTTC. The encoded protein is CASSPRQGPFYEQYF.

This clone was picked up a small number of times. The chain recombines TRBV5-1 with TRBJ2-7; 10 bases match TRBD2. Per germline, CDR1 SGHRS and CDR2 YFSETQ. CDR3 length: 14 residues. After removal of 2 bases from V and 6 bases from J, the junction contained 5 bases not matched to a gene. The CDR3 spells CASSLAGGPGEQYF. The DNA of the CDR3 is TGCGCCAGCAGCTTAGCGGGGGGGCCGGGCGAGCAGTACTTC.

This clone was observed a few times. The V and J genes are TRBV5-6 and TRBJ1-5; a possible D gene is TRBD1 (5 bases). Trimming took 0 bases from V and 0 from J, leaving 7 bases between them. Germline V gene lookup returns CDR1 SGHDT and CDR2 YYEEEE. The CDR3 is 15 amino acids. This chain's CDR3 is CASSLVGDSNQPQHF. CDR3 nucleotides: TGTGCCAGCAGCTTGGTAGGGGATAGCAATCAGCCCCAGCATTTT. The full variable domain, its missing parts supplied by reference TRBV5-6 and TRBJ1-5, is DAGVTQSPTHLIKTRGQQVTLRCSPKSGHDTVSWYQQALGQGPQFIFQYYEEEERQRGNFPDRFSGHQFPNYSSELNVNALLLGDSALYLCASSLVGDSNQPQHFGDGTRLSIL.

The chain has TRBV19 and TRBJ2-1; TRBD1 is a possible D gene (6 bases). The CDR3 has 12 residues. The V end lost 5 bases, the J end lost 8 bases, and 10 bases lay between the germline ends. Germline V CDR1 and CDR2: LNHDA, SQIVND (reference sequence). Here the CDR3 reads CASSLRTDEQFF. The CDR3 DNA sequence: TGTGCCAGTAGTCTCCGGACAGATGAGCAGTTCTTC.

This sequence joins TRBV5-4 and TRBJ1-4; 7 bases are shared with TRBD1. The CDR3 loop spans 13 amino acids. Germline lookup yields CDR1 SGHNT and CDR2 YYREEE (reference sequence). Trimming removed 4 bases from V and 5 bases from J; junction bases left unmatched: 2. The CDR3 DNA is TGTGCCAGCAGCAGGGGGCGGAATGAAAAACTGTTTTTT. It translates to CASSRGRNEKLFF.

This clone is a singleton in its sample. At one end, the junction sequence differs from germline, possibly due to a read error. Additional DNA sequences in this sample encode the identical CDR3. The rearrangement uses TRBV6-5 and TRBJ1-2, with TRBD1 matching over 9 bases. CDR3 length equals 15 residues. Germline V gene lookup returns CDR1 MNHEY and CDR2 SVGAGI. The CDR3 bases are TGTGCCAGCAGTTACACCGGGACAGGGCTATATGGCTACACCTTT. Translated: CASSYTGTGLYGYTF.

This clone was counted between two and nine times. The CDR3 DNA reads as TGTGCCAGCAGCGTCTCTAGCGGGAGCACAGATACGCAGTATTTT. This codes for CASSVSSGSTDTQYF. The chain joins TRBV9 to TRBJ2-3; 8 bases align to TRBD2. The CDR3 is 15 amino acids. Germline V gene data show CDR1 as SGDLS and CDR2 as YYNGEE. The ends lost 2 bases at V and 0 bases at J; junction bases unmatched: 2.

The genes are TRBV5-1 and TRBJ2-7; 7 bases agree with TRBD1. The CDR3 totals 16 residues. J was trimmed by 0 bases and V by 0 bases; bases with no gene match: 6. From germline, CDR1 is SGHRS and CDR2 YFSETQ. The CDR3, as DNA: TGCGCCAGCAGCTTGGGGGACAGTAGGTCCTCCTACGAGCAGTACTTC. Translated, it gives CASSLGDSRSSYEQYF.

The chain couples TRBV9 to TRBJ2-7; D gene unclear. Germline V gene lookup returns CDR1 SGDLS and CDR2 YYNGEE. The CDR3 totals 15 residues. V lost 2 bases, J lost 0 bases, and 12 bases lay in between. The CDR3 bases are TGTGCCAGCAGCGTCGGCGGCAGTAGCTCCTACGAGCAGTACTTC. Translated: CASSVGGSSSYEQYF.

CDR3 sequence reads: CASSYSYHQPQHF. CDR3 in DNA: TGTGCCAGCAGTTACAGCTATCATCAGCCCCAGCATTTT. The chain recombines TRBV6-5 with TRBJ1-5; no definite D call. Germline CDR1 is MNHEY and CDR2 is SVGAGI. The V end was cut by 2 bases, the J end by 5 bases, with 7 bases between. The CDR3 is made up of 13 amino acids.

The chain combines TRBV9 with TRBJ1-2; perhaps TRBD1 as D (6 bases). V was trimmed by 0 bases and J by 3 bases, leaving 18 bases between them. The CDR3 length is 17 residues. The germline V gene encodes CDR1 SGDLS and CDR2 YYNGEE. For the CDR3, the DNA is TGTGCCAGCAGCGTAGAGGGGGTTGGGTCTATGGACTATGGCTACACCTTC. Translated: CASSVEGVGSMDYGYTF.

The chain couples TRBV2 to TRBJ2-7, with D hard to call. In germline, CDR1 is SNHLY, CDR2 FYNNEI. This CDR3 contains 15 residues. V lost 7 bases, J lost 1 base, and 17 bases lay in between. CDR3 sequence (DNA): TGTGCCAGCAACCGAATCCGGGTTACATCCTACGAGCAGTACTTC. It translates to CASNRIRVTSYEQYF.

This chain joins TRBV5-1 and TRBJ2-2, with 8 bases matching TRBD1. The germline CDR1 and CDR2 sequences are SGHRS and YFSETQ. V was clipped by 6 bases and J by 3 bases; unmatched bases: 4. The CDR3 extends over 14 amino acids. CDR3 sequence (DNA): TGCGCCAGCACCCGGGACAGGTACACCGGGGAGCTGTTTTTT. Its protein is CASTRDRYTGELFF.

A word on this clone: At one end the junction does not follow the germline gene, possibly because of a read error. The rearrangement uses TRBV15 and TRBJ1-2; no definite D call. Germline V gene data show CDR1 as LNHNV and CDR2 as YYDKDF (reference sequence). The CDR3 is 13 residues long. The CDR3 bases are TGTGCCACCAGTAGAGCAGCTAACTATGGCTACACCTTC. It encodes CATSRAANYGYTF.

This chain links TRBV4-1 with TRBJ1-3; tentative D call: TRBD1 (5 bases). Per germline, CDR1 MGHRA and CDR2 YSYEKL. The CDR3 runs to 14 residues. V lost 0 bases and J 5 bases, leaving 8 bases between the germline ends. CDR3 nucleotide sequence: TGCGCCAGCAGCCAAGAACAGGCCCGAAACACCATATATTTT. Encoded protein: CASSQEQARNTIYF.

The chain uses TRBV4-1 and TRBJ1-1; 12 nucleotides agree with TRBD1. The length of the CDR3 is 15 residues. Germline V gene sequence: CDR1 MGHRA, CDR2 YSYEKL. Trimming cost V 5 bases and J 5 bases; bases outside gene matches: 6. Here the CDR3 reads CASSSRDRGLTEAFF. CDR3 DNA: TGCGCCAGCAGCTCCCGGGACAGGGGGCTTACTGAAGCTTTCTTT.

The V and J genes are TRBV2 and TRBJ1-1, with D tentatively TRBD1 (6 bases). CDR1 and CDR2 from the germline V gene are SNHLY and FYNNEI. Trimming pared 4 bases from V and 7 bases from J, leaving 13 bases between. The CDR3 consists of 13 residues. For the CDR3, the DNA is TGTGCCAGCAGTGGGACAGCATCCCGTGAAGCTTTCTTT. Encoded protein: CASSGTASREAFF.

The chain employs TRBV28 and TRBJ1-1; D call uncertain. Trimming pared 3 bases from V and 0 bases from J, leaving 5 bases between. Germline V CDR1 and CDR2: MDHEN, SYDVKM. The CDR3 covers 13 residues. The CDR3 protein is CASSLRMNTEAFF. The CDR3 DNA reads TGTGCCAGCAGTTTGCGGATGAACACTGAAGCTTTCTTT.

J is TRBJ1-1 and V is TRBV11-2; the match to TRBD1 covers 7 bases. This CDR3 is 14 amino acids long. After removal of 5 bases from V and 2 bases from J, the junction contained 5 bases not matched to a gene. CDR1 and CDR2 from the germline V gene are SGHAT and FQNNGV. The chain's CDR3 is CASSPRQGNTEAFF. CDR3 coding DNA: TGTGCCAGCAGCCCGAGACAGGGCAACACTGAAGCTTTCTTT.